These 15 T cell receptor beta chains were sequenced from one sample in a study of PD-L1 blockade in urothelial cancer. Assay: immunoSEQ multiplex PCR; the TCRdb copy retains only in-frame clones and omits some. The table has about 50,000 clones, 70% to 85% seen once. The material was PBMCs, obtained around atezolizumab (anti-PD-L1) treatment. These receptors all stem from a man aged 65-85 years with urothelial cancer.

This sequence joins TRBV6-6 and TRBJ1-5; D might be TRBD1 (6 bases). Looked up from germline, CDR1 is MNHNY and CDR2 is SVGAGI (reference sequence). V lost 5 bases and J lost 4, with 12 bases in between. This CDR3 has 14 residues. The CDR3 DNA is TGTGCCAGCAGTCTATTAACAGGGAATCAGCCCCAGCATTTT. The encoded protein is CASSLLTGNQPQHF.

This clone was observed a few times. J is TRBJ1-4 and V is TRBV6-1; D is undetermined. The CDR3 spans 14 residues. Germline V gives CDR1 MNHNS, CDR2 SASEGT. V was trimmed by 4 bases and J by 6 bases, leaving 12 bases between them. The CDR3 DNA reads TGTGCCAGCAGTGGGCGGGTGGGAGATGAAAAACTGTTTTTT. Its protein is CASSGRVGDEKLFF.

This chain connects TRBV19 to TRBJ2-3; maybe TRBD2 (5 bases). In germline, CDR1 is LNHDA, CDR2 SQIVND (reference sequence). The CDR3 has 17 residues. Trimming stripped 4 bases from V and 2 bases from J, with 19 bases between. The CDR3 sequence: CASSRVLRGLYTDTQYF. The CDR3 DNA reads as TGTGCCAGTAGTAGAGTGCTCCGCGGGCTCTACACAGATACGCAGTATTTT.

The genes are TRBV10-3 and TRBJ1-1, with D possibly being TRBD1 (5 bases). The V and J ends lost 10 bases and 1 base respectively, with 16 bases between them. CDR1 ENHRY and CDR2 SYGVKD come from the germline V gene. This CDR3 is 14 amino acids long. The CDR3 nucleotides read TGTGCCACCAGGGAGGCAGGCACGAACACTGAAGCTTTCTTT. It translates to CATREAGTNTEAFF.

This chain connects TRBV5-8 to TRBJ2-7; maybe TRBD2 (5 bases). Trimming left V 4 bases short and J 6 bases short, with 17 bases between. Germline CDR1 is SGHTS and CDR2 is YDEGEE. This CDR3 contains 14 residues. CDR3 loop: CASSRDPSRREQYF. In nucleotides, the CDR3 is TGTGCCAGCAGCCGGGATCCTTCGCGCCGCGAGCAGTACTTC.

V and J are TRBV12-5 and TRBJ2-2; 8 bases are a match to TRBD1. This CDR3 has 17 residues. V lost 1 base and J lost 6; bases outside the gene matches: 10. Germline lookup yields CDR1 LGHNT and CDR2 FRNRAP. As DNA, the CDR3 is TGTGCTAGTGGTTTGGCACACGGACAGGGTTATGCCGGGGAGCTGTTTTTT. This sequence encodes CASGLAHGQGYAGELFF.

The chain couples TRBV9 to TRBJ1-2; TRBD1 aligns across 10 bases. CDR1 is SGDLS, CDR2 YYNGEE, per germline. V shed 0 bases, J shed 8 bases, and the junction held 10 bases outside the gene matches. The CDR3 runs to 16 residues. CDR3 DNA: TGTGCCAGCAGCGTAGCCCCGGGACAGGGGTTTAACGGCTACACCTTC. Protein: CASSVAPGQGFNGYTF.

V and J are TRBV2 and TRBJ2-7, with a possible D match to TRBD2 (6 bases). Germline values: CDR1 SNHLY, CDR2 FYNNEI. This CDR3 is built from 15 residues. The germline V and J ends were trimmed by 5 bases and 6 bases, with 20 bases remaining between them. The DNA of the CDR3 is TGTGCCAGCAGTCCTCGGGGGAACGAATACTCCGAGCAGTACTTC. This sequence encodes CASSPRGNEYSEQYF.

The chain links TRBV18 to TRBJ2-7; TRBD1 matches 7 bases. The CDR3 covers 14 residues. The V segment lost 3 bases and the J segment 3 bases; nucleotides outside the gene matches: 5. Germline loops: CDR1 KGHSH, CDR2 LQKENI. Here the CDR3 DNA reads TGTGCCAGCTCACCCCAGGGGGTTGGCTACGAGCAGTACTTC. Amino acid sequence: CASSPQGVGYEQYF.

Note on this clone: A read error may account for a junction end that differs from germline. The chain combines TRBV6-1 with TRBJ1-1; D call uncertain. Germline values: CDR1 MNHNS, CDR2 SASEGT. The CDR3 is made up of 10 amino acids. CDR3: CAGRSTEAFF. The DNA for the CDR3 is TGTGCCGGCAGGAGCACTGAAGCTTTCTTT.

The V and J genes are TRBV11-2 and TRBJ2-7; 9 bases line up with TRBD2. The CDR3 has 15 amino acids. V trimming: 4 bases; J trimming: 3 bases; junction bases outside the gene matches: 7. CDR1 is SGHAT, CDR2 FQNNGV, per germline. CDR3: CASSSGSGSFYEQYF. The DNA for the CDR3 is TGTGCCAGCAGCTCCGGTAGCGGGAGCTTCTACGAGCAGTACTTC.

In this sample, this clone turned up a few times. V is TRBV11-3 and J is TRBJ2-7; weak D call: TRBD1 (6 bases). The germline gives CDR1 SGHNT, CDR2 YENEEA. There are 14 residues in the CDR3. Deletions cut 5 bases from V and 1 base from J, with 12 bases between. The CDR3 sequence is CASSPMRGSYEQYF. The CDR3, as DNA: TGTGCCAGCAGCCCGATGAGGGGGTCCTACGAGCAGTACTTC.

The chain employs TRBV6-1 and TRBJ1-2, with a weak D call TRBD1 (5 bases). Germline-derived CDR1 and CDR2 are MNHNS and SASEGT. This CDR3 has 15 amino acids. Deletions cut 7 bases from V and 4 bases from J, with 19 bases between. CDR3 amino acids: CASTLSSQAPYGYTF. The CDR3 region has the DNA TGTGCCAGCACCCTCTCTTCACAGGCCCCCTATGGCTACACCTTC.

This chain uses TRBV2 with TRBJ2-4; 11 bases map to TRBD1. Germline V gene data show CDR1 as SNHLY and CDR2 as FYNNEI. The CDR3 has 15 residues. The trim removed 6 bases at V and 6 bases at J, leaving 7 bases unmatched. CDR3 bases: TGTGCCAGCAGCGGGACAGGGGGGACTGCAAACATTCAGTACTTC. Translated, it gives CASSGTGGTANIQYF.

The V and J genes are TRBV7-7 and TRBJ1-1, with 8 bases that match TRBD1. The CDR3 sequence is 19 residues long. The germline V gene encodes CDR1 SSHAT and CDR2 FNYEAQ (reference sequence). J gave up 4 bases and V 5 bases, and 21 bases lay outside the gene matches. For the CDR3, the DNA is TGTGCCAGCAGCCCAGAGAGATTAGGACAGGGAGTATCGGGCACTGAAGCTTTCTTT. Protein product: CASSPERLGQGVSGTEAFF.